The clone carrying this TCR beta chain was found many times. The sample originates from a study of identical twins. TCRdb independently ran MiXCR on the 5' RACE reads; one entry per CDR3 protein. The data show some 240,000 distinct CDR3 sequences, roughly 10% seen once. The V and J ends lost 5 bases and 5 bases respectively, with 12 bases between them. Germline V gene lookup returns CDR1 ENHRY and CDR2 SYGVKD. This CDR3 spans 13 amino acids. Sequenced input: memory T cells sorted from blood. V and J are TRBV10-3 and TRBJ2-5, with a tentative D call TRBD1 (6 bases). The clonotype originates from a man between 50 and 59 years old in good health. The CDR3 here is CAISTRGRETQYF. CDR3 nucleotide sequence: TGTGCCATCAGTACCAGGGGACGCGAGACCCAGTACTTC.